This passage covers 31 T cell receptor beta chains from one sample sequenced in a study of CD8 T cells in Susac syndrome. It was with random hexamers that about 0.45 to 1 ug RNA was reverse transcribed. Each CDR3 protein is one row after TCRdb ran MiXCR on the immunoSEQ multiplex PCR reads. Of roughly 220,000 distinct CDR3 sequences in the sample, over 90% are singletons; the top ten hold about 0.15%. Sequenced input: CD4+ T cells from PBMCs. Receptor source: a human donor with Susac syndrome.

The chain joins TRBV12-3 or TRBV12-4 to TRBJ2-7; no reliable D call. The V gene lost 2 bases and the J gene lost 5 bases, with 4 bases spanning the gap. The CDR3 contains 11 residues. The CDR3 here is CASSLRHEQYF. DNA of the CDR3: TGTGCCAGCAGTTTAAGGCACGAGCAGTACTTC.

V gene TRBV16 combines with J gene TRBJ1-5; no clear D. The CDR3 spans 13 residues. The V gene's germline CDR1 is KGHSY and CDR2 FQNENV. Deletions cut 0 bases from V and 12 bases from J, with 12 bases between. DNA for the CDR3: TGTGCCAGCAGCCAATCGGAGGAGAGCGACCAGCATTTT. This translates into CASSQSEESDQHF.

This chain connects TRBV5-1 to TRBJ2-2, with TRBD2 matching over 7 bases. After removal of 2 bases from V and 3 bases from J, the junction contained 1 base not matched to a gene. Per germline, CDR1 SGHRS and CDR2 YFSETQ. The CDR3 is 14 residues long. For the CDR3, the DNA is TGCGCCAGCAGCTTCCGGGGGGACACCGGGGAGCTGTTTTTT. Translated, it gives CASSFRGDTGELFF.

The chain has TRBV24-1 and TRBJ2-5; perhaps D is TRBD1 or TRBD2 (5 bases each). Germline V gene sequence: CDR1 KGHDR, CDR2 SFDVKD. V lost 9 bases, J lost 4 bases, and 8 bases lay in between. The CDR3 has 11 residues. CDR3 sequence (DNA): TGTGCCACCGCGAGGGGAGAGACCCAGTACTTC. Protein sequence: CATARGETQYF.

V is TRBV12-3 or TRBV12-4 and J is TRBJ2-7, with D possibly being TRBD1 (5 bases). Trimming took 6 bases from V and 2 from J, leaving 17 bases between them. The CDR3 consists of 15 residues. CDR3 in amino acids: CASRYGHHAAYEQYF. The CDR3 DNA reads as TGTGCCAGCAGGTACGGACACCACGCCGCCTACGAGCAGTACTTC.

The chain links TRBV4-2 to TRBJ2-5; D assignment may be TRBD1 or TRBD2 (5 bases each). The CDR3 totals 19 residues. V lost 1 base and J lost 4, with 25 bases in between. The germline V gene encodes CDR1 LGHNA and CDR2 YNFKEQ. The CDR3 reads CASSQVSRGFSGPGETQYF. The CDR3 coding sequence is TGTGCCAGCAGCCAAGTTTCCCGTGGTTTCTCGGGGCCGGGAGAGACCCAGTACTTC.

V and J are TRBV6-2 or TRBV6-3 and TRBJ1-2, with D possibly being TRBD1 (6 bases). The CDR3 runs to 15 residues. Per the germline V gene, CDR1 is MNHEY and CDR2 is SVGEGT. Trimming left V 3 bases short and J 5 bases short, with 16 bases between. DNA of the CDR3: TGTGCCAGCAGTTATTTTCCAGGACAGCTATATGGCTACACCTTC. Amino acid sequence: CASSYFPGQLYGYTF.

The rearrangement uses TRBV30 and TRBJ2-7, with a tentative D call TRBD1 (5 bases). With 3 bases removed from V and 6 bases from J, the gap between germline ends came to 12 bases. This CDR3 region has 12 residues. Germline-derived CDR1 and CDR2 are GTSNPN and SVGIG (reference sequence). The CDR3 sequence: CAWRYQGVEQYF. The CDR3 DNA sequence: TGTGCCTGGAGGTATCAAGGGGTCGAGCAGTACTTC.

The chain employs TRBV29-1 and TRBJ1-5, with D possibly TRBD1 on 6 matching bases. V lost 6 bases, J lost 2 bases, and 11 bases lay in between. This CDR3 has 13 amino acids. Germline values: CDR1 SQVTM, CDR2 ANQGSEA. The CDR3 here is CSVGEGGNQPQHF. The CDR3 DNA sequence: TGCAGCGTGGGGGAGGGGGGCAATCAGCCCCAGCATTTT.

The J gene is TRBJ2-7, the V gene TRBV6-2 or TRBV6-3; a possible D gene is TRBD2 (7 bases). Germline V gives CDR1 MNHEY, CDR2 SVGEGT. The CDR3 has 14 residues. Trimming pared 7 bases from V and 1 base from J, leaving 14 bases between. The CDR3 coding sequence is TGTGCCAGCACCCCTAGGGGGGGATCCTACGAGCAGTACTTC. This codes for CASTPRGGSYEQYF.

This clonotype was observed a single time. The chain has TRBV3-1 and TRBJ2-5; 11 positions agree with TRBD2. Trimming removed 1 base from V and 2 bases from J; junction bases left unmatched: 12. CDR1 and CDR2 from the germline V gene are LGHDT and YNNKEL (reference sequence). The CDR3 is 19 residues long. CDR3 nucleotide sequence: TGTGCCAGCAGCCAAGTAGCTAGCGGGGGGCCCATTGGGCAAGAGACCCAGTACTTC. Translated, it gives CASSQVASGGPIGQETQYF.

The chain carries TRBV30 and TRBJ1-1; D remains unclear. CDR3 length: 12 residues. Germline V gene lookup returns CDR1 GTSNPN and CDR2 SVGIG (reference sequence). Trimming took off 0 bases at V and 3 bases at J, with 5 bases between the two ends. This CDR3 reads CAWSVKHTEAFF. CDR3 coding DNA: TGTGCCTGGAGTGTAAAGCACACTGAAGCTTTCTTT.

The V call is TRBV30, the J call TRBJ2-7; D is unclear. The CDR3 consists of 14 residues. CDR1 and CDR2 (germline): GTSNPN, SVGIG (reference sequence). V gave up 5 bases and J gave up 7 bases, with 21 bases separating them. CDR3 in amino acids: CAWGSQVALLEQYF. Written as DNA, the CDR3 is TGTGCCTGGGGTTCCCAGGTGGCCCTACTGGAGCAGTACTTC.

This clonotype came up once. This chain connects TRBV11-1 to TRBJ2-1, with D perhaps TRBD1 (6 bases). This CDR3 comprises 15 residues. V was clipped by 0 bases and J by 5 bases, with 11 bases between them. Germline CDR1 and CDR2: SGHAT and FQDESV (reference sequence). In nucleotides, the CDR3 is TGTGCCAGCAGCTTAGCGGCGCAGGGGCACAATGAGCAGTTCTTC. This sequence encodes CASSLAAQGHNEQFF.

The chain combines TRBV2 with TRBJ1-6; the D gene is possibly TRBD1 (5 bases). Germline CDR1 SNHLY, CDR2 FYNNEI. The ends were cut back, 11 bases at V and 1 base at J, with 15 bases in the middle. CDR3 length: 15 amino acids. In DNA form, the CDR3 reads TGTGCCGGGGGGGACGGCCTTTCCTATAATTCACCCCTCCACTTT. Encoded protein: CAGGDGLSYNSPLHF.

The chain couples TRBV27 to TRBJ2-3; a possible D gene is TRBD2 (6 bases). The CDR3 is 18 residues long. Trimming stripped 3 bases from V and 4 bases from J, with 23 bases between. The germline V gene has CDR1 MNHEY and CDR2 SMNVEV (reference sequence). CDR3 sequence reads: CASSFLGVPSGVPDTQYF. The CDR3 DNA reads as TGTGCCAGCAGTTTTCTGGGTGTCCCGTCGGGGGTCCCAGATACGCAGTATTTT.

The chain has TRBV7-2 and TRBJ2-1, with D perhaps TRBD2 (6 bases). The CDR3 is 16 amino acids. Germline V gene data show CDR1 as SGHTA and CDR2 as FQGNSA. Trimming pared 1 base from V and 2 bases from J, leaving 12 bases between. CDR3 loop: CASSLVSGGAYNEQFF. The CDR3 nucleotides read TGTGCCAGCAGCTTAGTATCCGGAGGGGCCTACAATGAGCAGTTCTTC.

This clonotype was seen a few times. The CDR3 region is CASSLEVAGAIGGNEQFF. Written as DNA, the CDR3 is TGTGCCAGCAGCTTAGAGGTAGCGGGGGCCATCGGTGGCAATGAGCAGTTCTTC. The chain uses TRBV7-8 and TRBJ2-1; 9 nucleotides agree with TRBD2. The V and J ends lost 1 base and 6 bases, in that order; junction bases with no gene match: 13. The V gene's germline CDR1 is SGHVS and CDR2 FQNEAQ. The CDR3 length is 18 residues.

The genes are TRBV9 and TRBJ2-7, with unresolved D. The CDR3 spans 15 residues. Germline CDR1 SGDLS, CDR2 YYNGEE. V was trimmed by 0 bases and J by 0 bases, leaving 10 bases between them. CDR3 loop: CASSVGGDNSYEQYF. In nucleotides, the CDR3 is TGTGCCAGCAGCGTAGGAGGCGATAACTCCTACGAGCAGTACTTC.

The chain has TRBV30 and TRBJ1-2; no clear D gene. Deletions cut 0 bases from V and 3 bases from J, with 8 bases between. Germline V gene sequence: CDR1 GTSNPN, CDR2 SVGIG (reference sequence). This CDR3 is 13 amino acids long. The CDR3 nucleotides are TGTGCCTGGAGTGTCCCACCGCACTATGGCTACACCTTC. Translation: CAWSVPPHYGYTF.

The chain uses TRBV5-1 and TRBJ2-3; TRBD2 aligns across 7 bases. Germline-derived CDR1 and CDR2 are SGHRS and YFSETQ. The ends lost 0 bases at V and 2 bases at J; junction bases unmatched: 9. The CDR3 spans 17 residues. The CDR3, as DNA: TGCGCCAGCAGCTTGGCCGCGGCTAGCGGAGACACAGATACGCAGTATTTT. Its translation: CASSLAAASGDTDTQYF.

The chain couples TRBV3-1 to TRBJ2-7; no clear D. Per germline, CDR1 LGHDT and CDR2 YNNKEL (reference sequence). This CDR3 region has 14 residues. The V gene lost 1 base and the J gene lost 2 bases, with 9 bases spanning the gap. The CDR3 bases are TGTGCCAGCAGCCAAGGGACCGCGACCTACGAGCAGTACTTC. The encoded protein is CASSQGTATYEQYF.

V gene TRBV11-1 combines with J gene TRBJ1-1, with a weak D call TRBD1 (5 bases). Trimming removed 0 bases from V and 6 bases from J, with 11 bases in between. CDR1 is SGHAT, CDR2 FQDESV, per germline (reference sequence). The CDR3 sequence is 14 residues long. The CDR3 loop reads CASSLANQGPEAFF. The DNA of the CDR3 is TGTGCCAGCAGCTTAGCGAACCAGGGCCCTGAAGCTTTCTTT.

The chain has TRBV20-1 and TRBJ2-3, with 7 bases identical to TRBD1. The CDR3 loop spans 14 amino acids. Germline lookup yields CDR1 DFQATT and CDR2 SNEGSKA (reference sequence). V lost 5 bases to trimming and J lost 4 bases; unmatched junction nucleotides: 9. CDR3 nucleotide sequence: TGCAGTGCTTCCCGACAGGGAGTGGCAGATACGCAGTATTTT. The encoded protein is CSASRQGVADTQYF.

CDR3 sequence: CSARISGANVLTF. In DNA, the CDR3 is TGCAGTGCTAGAATCTCTGGGGCCAACGTCCTGACTTTC. The gene calls are TRBV20-1 and TRBJ2-6; D not resolved. With 2 bases removed from V and 0 bases from J, the gap between germline ends came to 2 bases. The CDR3 loop spans 13 amino acids. The germline CDR1 and CDR2 sequences are DFQATT and SNEGSKA (reference sequence).

The chain has TRBV20-1 and TRBJ2-4; TRBD1 aligns across 9 bases. CDR3 size: 14 residues. The V gene end was trimmed by 3 bases and the J gene end by 5 bases; junction bases not matched to a gene: 5. Germline V CDR1 and CDR2: DFQATT, SNEGSKA (reference sequence). The CDR3, as DNA: TGCAGTGCTAGCCCGGGACAGGGCCAAAACATTCAGTACTTC. Protein product: CSASPGQGQNIQYF.

The chain couples TRBV10-3 to TRBJ1-2; 10 positions match TRBD1. J was trimmed by 4 bases and V by 4 bases; bases with no gene match: 0. The germline V gene has CDR1 ENHRY and CDR2 SYGVKD. The CDR3 is 13 amino acids. The CDR3 sequence: CAISGQGAYGYTF. CDR3 nucleotides: TGTGCCATCAGTGGACAGGGGGCCTATGGCTACACCTTC.

This clonotype came up once. The chain carries TRBV20-1 and TRBJ2-3, with D possibly matching TRBD2 (5 bases). CDR3 length: 15 residues. The V gene's germline CDR1 is DFQATT and CDR2 SNEGSKA (reference sequence). V was clipped by 3 bases and J by 0 bases, with 13 bases between them. The CDR3 is CSASYRLASTDTQYF. Written as DNA, the CDR3 is TGCAGTGCTAGTTACCGGCTAGCAAGCACAGATACGCAGTATTTT.

The V gene is TRBV4-3, the J gene TRBJ2-1; 11 nucleotides line up with TRBD2. The CDR3 contains 18 residues. Germline CDR1 is LGHNA and CDR2 is YSLEER. V was pared by 0 bases and J by 6 bases, with 10 bases of the junction left unmatched. The CDR3: CASSQDPGKGLAGNEQFF. CDR3 sequence (DNA): TGCGCCAGCAGCCAAGATCCGGGAAAAGGACTAGCGGGCAATGAGCAGTTCTTC.

The rearrangement joins TRBV6-2 or TRBV6-3 to TRBJ1-2; 7 nucleotides align to TRBD1. V was clipped by 5 bases and J by 0 bases; unmatched bases: 6. In germline, CDR1 is MNHEY, CDR2 SVGEGT. The CDR3 runs 15 residues. Here the CDR3 reads CASSLDRVANYGYTF. CDR3 bases: TGTGCCAGCAGTCTTGACAGGGTAGCTAACTATGGCTACACCTTC.

The chain carries TRBV7-2 and TRBJ2-1; tentative D call: TRBD1 (6 bases). V dropped 5 bases and J dropped 4 bases, with 12 bases sitting between them. This CDR3 has 14 amino acids. In germline, CDR1 is SGHTA, CDR2 FQGNSA. This chain's CDR3 is CASSKDSLYNEQFF. In nucleotides, the CDR3 is TGTGCCAGCAGCAAGGACAGCCTGTACAATGAGCAGTTCTTC.